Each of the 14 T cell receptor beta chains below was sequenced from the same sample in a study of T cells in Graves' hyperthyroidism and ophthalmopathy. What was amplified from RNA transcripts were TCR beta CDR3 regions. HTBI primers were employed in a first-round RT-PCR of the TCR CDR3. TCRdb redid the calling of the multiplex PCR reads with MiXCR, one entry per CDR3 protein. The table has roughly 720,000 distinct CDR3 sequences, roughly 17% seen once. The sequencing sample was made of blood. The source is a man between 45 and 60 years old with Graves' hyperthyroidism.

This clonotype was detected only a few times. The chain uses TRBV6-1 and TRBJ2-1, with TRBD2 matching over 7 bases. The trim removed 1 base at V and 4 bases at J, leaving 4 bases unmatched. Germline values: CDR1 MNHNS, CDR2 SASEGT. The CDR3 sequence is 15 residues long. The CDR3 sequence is CASSEGRGDYNEQFF. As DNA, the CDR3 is TGTGCCAGCAGTGAAGGTCGGGGGGATTACAATGAGCAGTTCTTC.

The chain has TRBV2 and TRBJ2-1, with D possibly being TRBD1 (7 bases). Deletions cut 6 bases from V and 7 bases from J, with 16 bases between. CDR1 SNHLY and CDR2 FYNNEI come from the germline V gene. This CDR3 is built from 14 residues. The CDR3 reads CASSLDREENEQFF. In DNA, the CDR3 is TGTGCCAGCAGCCTAGACAGGGAGGAAAATGAGCAGTTCTTC.

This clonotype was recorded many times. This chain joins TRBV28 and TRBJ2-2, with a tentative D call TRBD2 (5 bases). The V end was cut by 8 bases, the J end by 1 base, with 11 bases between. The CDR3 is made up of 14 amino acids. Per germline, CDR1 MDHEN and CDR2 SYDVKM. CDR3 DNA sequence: TGTGCCAGCCTCCGGGATTTGAACACCGGGGAGCTGTTTTTT. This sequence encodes CASLRDLNTGELFF. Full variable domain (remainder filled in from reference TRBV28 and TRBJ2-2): DVKVTQSSRYLVKRTGEKVFLECVQDMDHENMFWYRQDPGLGLRLIYFSYDVKMKEKGDIPEGYSVSREKKERFSLILESASTNQTSMYLCASLRDLNTGELFFGEGSRLTVL.

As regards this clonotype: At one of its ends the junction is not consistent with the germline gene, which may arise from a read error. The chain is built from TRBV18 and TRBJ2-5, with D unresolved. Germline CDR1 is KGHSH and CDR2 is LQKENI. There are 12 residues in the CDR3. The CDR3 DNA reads TGTGCCAGCTCACCGGGCCGTGAGACCCAGTGCTTC. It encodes CASSPGRETQCF.

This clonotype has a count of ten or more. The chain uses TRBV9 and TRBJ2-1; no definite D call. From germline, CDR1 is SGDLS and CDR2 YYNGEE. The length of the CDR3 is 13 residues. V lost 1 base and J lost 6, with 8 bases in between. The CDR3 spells CASSVLVGNEQFF. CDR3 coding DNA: TGTGCCAGCAGCGTATTAGTGGGCAATGAGCAGTTCTTC.

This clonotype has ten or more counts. The CDR3 protein is CASSSSLLNWASETQYF. In DNA form, the CDR3 reads TGTGCCAGCAGCTCGTCCCTTTTAAACTGGGCTTCGGAGACCCAGTACTTC. This chain joins TRBV7-2 and TRBJ2-5; D gene ambiguous. CDR3 length equals 17 residues. V was cut by 4 bases and J by 5 bases, with 23 bases left in between. Germline CDR1 is SGHTA and CDR2 is FQGNSA. The variable domain in full, with the rest retrieved from reference TRBV7-2 and TRBJ2-5, is GAGVSQSPSNKVTEKGKDVELRCDPISGHTALYWYRQSLGQGLEFLIYFQGNSAPDKSGLPSDRFSAERTGGSVSTLTIQRTQQEDSAVYLCASSSSLLNWASETQYFGPGTRLLVL.

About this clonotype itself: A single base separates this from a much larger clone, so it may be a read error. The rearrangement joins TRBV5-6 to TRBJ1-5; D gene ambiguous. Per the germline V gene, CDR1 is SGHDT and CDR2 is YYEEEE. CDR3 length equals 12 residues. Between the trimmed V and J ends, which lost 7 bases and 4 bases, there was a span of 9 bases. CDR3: CASDFLNQPQHF. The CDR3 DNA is TGTGCCAGCGACTTCCTGAATCAGCCCCAGCATTTT.

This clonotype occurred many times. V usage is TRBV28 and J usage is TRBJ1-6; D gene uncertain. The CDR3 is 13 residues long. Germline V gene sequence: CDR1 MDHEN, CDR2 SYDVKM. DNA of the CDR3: TGTGGTATTACAAGCTCCTATAATTCACCCCTCCACTTT. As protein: CGITSSYNSPLHF. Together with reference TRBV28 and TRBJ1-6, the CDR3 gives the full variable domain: DVKVTQSSRYLVKRTGEKVFLECVQDMDHENMFWYRQDPGLGLRLIYFSYDVKMKEKGDIPEGYSVSREKKERFSLILESASTNQTSMYLCGITSSYNSPLHFGNGTRLTVT.

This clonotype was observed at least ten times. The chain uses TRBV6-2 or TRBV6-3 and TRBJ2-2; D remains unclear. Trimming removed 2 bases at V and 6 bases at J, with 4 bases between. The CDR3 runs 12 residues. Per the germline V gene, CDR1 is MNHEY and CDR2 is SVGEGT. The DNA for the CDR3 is TGTGCCAGCAGTTACGGCGCCGGGGAGCTGTTTTTT. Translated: CASSYGAGELFF.

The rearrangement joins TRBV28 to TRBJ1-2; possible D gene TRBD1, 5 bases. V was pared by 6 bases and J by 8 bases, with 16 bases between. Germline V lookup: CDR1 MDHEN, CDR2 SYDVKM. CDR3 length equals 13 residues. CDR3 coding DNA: TGTGCCAGCAGCTCTCCACAGGCGGGAGGCTACACCTTC. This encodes CASSSPQAGGYTF.

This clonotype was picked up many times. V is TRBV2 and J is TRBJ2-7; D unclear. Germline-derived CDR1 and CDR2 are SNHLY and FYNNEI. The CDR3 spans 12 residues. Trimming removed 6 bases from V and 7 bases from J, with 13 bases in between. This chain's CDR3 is CASSGDGREQYF. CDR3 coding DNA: TGTGCCAGCAGCGGAGACGGAAGGGAGCAGTACTTC. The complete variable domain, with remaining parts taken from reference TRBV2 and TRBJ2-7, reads EPEVTQTPSHQVTQMGQEVILRCVPISNHLYFYWYRQILGQKVEFLVSFYNNEISEKSEIFDDQFSVERPDGSNFTLKIRSTKLEDSAMYFCASSGDGREQYFGPGTRLTVT.

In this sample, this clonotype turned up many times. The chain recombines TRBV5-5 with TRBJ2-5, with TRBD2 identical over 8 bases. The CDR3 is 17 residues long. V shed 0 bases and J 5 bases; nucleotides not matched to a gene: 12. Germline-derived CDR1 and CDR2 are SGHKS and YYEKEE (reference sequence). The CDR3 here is CASSLARPSGSGETQYF. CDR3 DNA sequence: TGTGCCAGCAGCTTGGCCCGACCGAGCGGGAGCGGCGAGACCCAGTACTTC.

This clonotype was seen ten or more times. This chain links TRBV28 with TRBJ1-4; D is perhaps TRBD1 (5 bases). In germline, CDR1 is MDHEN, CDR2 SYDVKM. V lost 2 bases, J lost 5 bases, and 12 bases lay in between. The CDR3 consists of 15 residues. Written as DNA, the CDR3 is TGTGCCAGCAGTTTACCTGGGACGGTGAATGAAAAACTGTTTTTT. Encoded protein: CASSLPGTVNEKLFF.

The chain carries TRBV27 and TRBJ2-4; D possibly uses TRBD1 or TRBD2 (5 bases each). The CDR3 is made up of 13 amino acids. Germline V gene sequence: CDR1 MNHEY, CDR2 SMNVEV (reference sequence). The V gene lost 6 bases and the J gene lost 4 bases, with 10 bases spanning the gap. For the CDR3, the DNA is TGTGCCAGCAGGGGGACGGAAAAAAACATTCAGTACTTC. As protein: CASRGTEKNIQYF.